This TCR beta chain stems from a study of shared clonotypes between healthy human individuals. On this clone: Its specificity is not known.

Original processing notes: Filtering differed, since immunoSEQ gave only junction sequences and no quality scores. Generated by immunoSEQ multiplex PCR, the TCRdb table keeps only in-frame clones and is missing some. The V and J calls and clone size are taken from that table; D and trimming were inferred from the DNA. The table shows about 230,000 clones, with approximately 70% occurring only once. Study-level points and caveats: The rarefaction results pointed to incomplete sorted-subset sequencing despite large depth. A limitation of the genetic and exposure-history diversity represented arose from few donors. Blood alone was sampled, and tissue repertoires likely differ.

The specimen sequenced was memory CD4+ T cells sorted from blood. The subset: CD45RA-negative fraction. This clonotype was sampled from a man aged 30-40 years in good health.

The CDR3 loop reads CASSFLSGNTIYF. The CDR3 region has the DNA TGTGCCAGCAGCTTCCTCTCTGGAAACACCATATATTTT. The chain has TRBV13 and TRBJ1-3; D ambiguous. The CDR3 sequence is 13 residues long. Germline V CDR1 and CDR2: PRHDT, FYEKMQ (reference sequence). V lost 3 bases and J 0 bases, leaving 3 bases between the germline ends.